This record looks at one T cell receptor (beta chain) sequence and its context. Antigen specificity is unknown. This record belongs to a study of blood T cells in healthy people across ages. For the study at large: Per every two T cells, about one barcoded beta molecule was captured by template switching. Notes on the study in general: Total diversity from one million sequenced T cells was likely underestimated. Age brought a roughly linear fall in TCR beta diversity measured per million T cells. Long-lived donors carried more naive CD4+ cells and greater diversity than aged donors.

The V end was cut by 6 bases, the J end by 11 bases, with 13 bases between. The CDR3 has 11 amino acids. Per the germline V gene, CDR1 is SEHNR and CDR2 is FQNEAQ (reference sequence). For the second PCR, which ran for about 6 to 11 cycles, a sample-barcoded 5' primer and a J-beta primer mix were used. TCRdb itself ran the 5' RACE reads through MiXCR, one entry per CDR3 protein. The sample has roughly 1.5 million distinct CDR3 sequences, under 55% seen once. V is TRBV7-9 and J is TRBJ2-5, with a possible D match to TRBD2 (5 bases). What was sequenced was blood. This receptor was identified in a woman aged 18-29 years in good health. The CDR3 loop reads CASSPLWEQYF. The CDR3 DNA follows: TGTGCCAGCAGTCCACTATGGGAGCAGTACTTC.